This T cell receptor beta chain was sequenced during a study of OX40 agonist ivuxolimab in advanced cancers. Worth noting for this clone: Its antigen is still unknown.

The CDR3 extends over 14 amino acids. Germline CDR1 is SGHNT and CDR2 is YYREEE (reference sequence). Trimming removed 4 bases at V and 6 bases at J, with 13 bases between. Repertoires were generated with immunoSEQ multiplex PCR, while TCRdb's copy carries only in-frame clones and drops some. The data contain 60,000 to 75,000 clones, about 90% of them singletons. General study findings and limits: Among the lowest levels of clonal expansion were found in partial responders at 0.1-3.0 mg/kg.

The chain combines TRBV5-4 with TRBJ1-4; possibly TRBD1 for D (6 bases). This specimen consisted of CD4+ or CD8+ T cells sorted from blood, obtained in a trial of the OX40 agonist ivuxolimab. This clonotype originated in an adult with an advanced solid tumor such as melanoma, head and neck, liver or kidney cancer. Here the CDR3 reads CASSPTGGHEKLFF. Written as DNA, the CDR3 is TGTGCCAGCAGCCCGACAGGAGGGCATGAAAAACTGTTTTTT.